This T cell receptor (beta chain) was documented in a study of tumor and adjacent non-tumor tissue in lung cancer. CDR1 SGHAT and CDR2 FQDESV come from the germline V gene (reference sequence). CDR3 length equals 14 residues. No cell sorting was done before RNA was extracted from the tissue. Newly diagnosed lung cancer patients had thoracic surgery in China, August–late 2014, without prior chemotherapy. A modified ARM-PCR protocol with three rounds of nested PCR amplified TCRbeta. Via MiXCR, TCRdb re-called the multiplex PCR reads, giving one row per CDR3 protein. The sample yields fewer than 150,000 distinct CDR3 sequences, approximately 64% seen once.

The V gene is TRBV11-1, the J gene TRBJ2-7; either TRBD1 or TRBD2 may fit D (5 bases each). Material: lung tumor tissue. The origin of this receptor is a man in his fifties or sixties with small cell lung cancer. CDR3 DNA: TGTGCCGGCAGTTTTGGGGGACCCTCCTACGAGCAGTTCGTC. Encoded protein: CAGSFGGPSYEQFV.